This record concerns one T cell receptor (beta chain) sequence. Its antigen is still unknown. These data are taken from a study of beta chain features in type 1 diabetes. Broader study findings: For patients and controls alike, PCR might favor shorter templates to the same degree. Naive, central memory and Treg TCRB repertoires seemed to resemble each other more closely in patients than they did in healthy donors. Type 1 diabetes patients had VDJ junctions that carried fewer insertions and more deletions.

This CDR3 is built from 18 residues. Germline V gene lookup returns CDR1 MDHEN and CDR2 SYDVKM. Unmatched junction bases numbered 10, after V lost 3 bases and J lost 3 bases. Expressed TCRB transcripts were sequenced after all isolated RNA was converted to cDNA. The data were produced by immunoSEQ multiplex PCR, yet TCRdb's version contains in-frame clones alone and is incomplete. Of roughly 170,000 clones listed, around 13% were seen once; the top ten hold 0.6% to 0.8%. Sequenced: central memory CD4+ T cells from blood. The origin of this receptor is a woman under 30 in good health. V gene TRBV28 combines with J gene TRBJ2-3, with 12 bases identical to TRBD2. CDR3: CASSFFRLAGVRTDTQYF. CDR3 nucleotide sequence: TGTGCCAGCAGTTTCTTCAGACTAGCGGGAGTCAGAACAGATACGCAGTATTTT. The full variable domain, in which reference TRBV28 and TRBJ2-3 provide the parts outside the CDR3, is DVKVTQSSRYLVKRTGEKVFLECVQDMDHENMFWYRQDPGLGLRLIYFSYDVKMKEKGDIPEGYSVSREKKERFSLILESASTNQTSMYLCASSFFRLAGVRTDTQYFGPGTRLTVL.